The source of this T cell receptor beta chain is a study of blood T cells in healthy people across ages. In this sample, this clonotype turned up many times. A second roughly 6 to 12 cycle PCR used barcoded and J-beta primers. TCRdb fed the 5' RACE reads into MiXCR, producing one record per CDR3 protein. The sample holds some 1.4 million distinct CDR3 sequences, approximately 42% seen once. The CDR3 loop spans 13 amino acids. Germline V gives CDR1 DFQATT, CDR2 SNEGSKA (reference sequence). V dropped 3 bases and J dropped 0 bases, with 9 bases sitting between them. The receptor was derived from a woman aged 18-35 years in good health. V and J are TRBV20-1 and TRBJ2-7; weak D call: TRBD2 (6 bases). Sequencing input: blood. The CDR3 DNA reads TGCAGTGCTAGCATCGGGAGCTCCTACGAGCAGTACTTC. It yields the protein CSASIGSSYEQYF.